A selection of T cell receptor beta chains follows, all from one sample in a study of T cells after yellow fever vaccination. In TCRdb, the 5' RACE reads were re-called with MiXCR into one record per CDR3 protein. The table has fewer than 350,000 distinct CDR3 sequences, over 8% seen once. This specimen was PBMCs, taken on the day of the first yellow fever vaccination. The source is a man between 18 and 35 years old who received the YFV17D yellow fever vaccine. CDR3s include the opening cysteine and the closing phenylalanine or tryptophan. Each record gives: V gene, clone size, CDR3 length, D gene, J gene, CDR3 protein, CDR3 DNA. The D gene is left open where the match is weak. A clone size is listed for some rows: how often the clone was seen (once, few, many), or a class if it is expanded.

V: TRBV18
size: .
length: 13
D: .
J: TRBJ2-5
CDR3: CASSRLTQETQYF
DNA: TGTGCCAGCTCACGACTCACCCAAGAGACCCAGTACTTC

V: TRBV7-8
size: many
length: 15
D: TRBD1
J: TRBJ2-5
CDR3: CASSPTGQGRETQYF
DNA: TGTGCCAGCAGCCCTACGGGACAGGGGAGGGAGACCCAGTACTTC

V: TRBV4-3
size: .
length: 19
D: .
J: TRBJ2-1
CDR3: CASSASWDLALTAYNEQFF
DNA: TGCGCCAGCAGCGCTTCTTGGGATTTAGCCTTAACCGCCTACAATGAGCAGTTCTTC

V: TRBV23-1
size: .
length: 16
D: .
J: TRBJ2-3
CDR3: CASSQSRLHGPDTQYF
DNA: TGCGCCAGCAGTCAATCGAGGCTCCATGGGCCAGATACGCAGTATTTT

V: TRBV11-3
size: few
length: 15
D: .
J: TRBJ2-3
CDR3: CASSLDGSTTDTQYF
DNA: TGTGCCAGCAGCTTAGATGGGTCTACCACAGATACGCAGTATTTT

V: TRBV5-1
size: few
length: 15
D: .
J: TRBJ2-5
CDR3: CASSLGPNSQETQYF
DNA: TGCGCCAGCAGCTTGGGTCCAAATTCACAAGAGACCCAGTACTTC

V: TRBV19
size: many
length: 18
D: .
J: TRBJ1-6
CDR3: CASSGPSWEGLYNSPLHF
DNA: TGTGCCAGTAGTGGCCCCTCTTGGGAAGGGCTTTATAATTCACCCCTCCACTTT

V: TRBV5-1
size: many
length: 14
D: .
J: TRBJ2-7
CDR3: CASSLPDSLYEQYF
DNA: TGCGCCAGCAGTCTCCCGGACTCCCTCTACGAGCAGTACTTC

V: TRBV10-3
size: .
length: 13
D: .
J: TRBJ2-3
CDR3: CAISGTVTDTQYF
DNA: TGTGCCATCAGTGGGACAGTCACAGATACGCAGTATTTT

V: TRBV4-1
size: .
length: 15
D: TRBD1
J: TRBJ2-7
CDR3: CASSQFGQGGVEQYF
DNA: TGCGCCAGCAGCCAATTCGGACAGGGGGGAGTCGAGCAGTACTTC

V: TRBV7-2
size: .
length: 16
D: TRBD1
J: TRBJ2-5
CDR3: CASSTAHGTGVETQYF
DNA: TGTGCCAGCAGCACCGCGCACGGGACAGGGGTAGAGACCCAGTACTTC

V: TRBV6-2/TRBV6-3
size: few
length: 14
D: TRBD1
J: TRBJ2-1
CDR3: CASSYGTDYNEQFF
DNA: TGTGCCAGCAGTTACGGGACAGACTACAATGAGCAGTTCTTC

V: TRBV6-5
size: .
length: 16
D: .
J: TRBJ2-7
CDR3: CASSYSSSRTFYEQYF
DNA: TGTGCCAGCAGTTACTCGAGTTCTCGCACCTTCTACGAGCAGTACTTC

V: TRBV3-1
size: .
length: 17
D: TRBD1
J: TRBJ2-1
CDR3: CASSPFPQGSSYNEQFF
DNA: TGTGCCAGCAGCCCATTCCCACAGGGGAGCTCCTACAATGAGCAGTTCTTC

V: TRBV27
size: .
length: 13
D: .
J: TRBJ1-5
CDR3: CASSTRPRQPQHF
DNA: TGTGCCAGCAGTACTCGCCCGCGTCAGCCCCAGCATTTT

V: TRBV7-2
size: few
length: 14
D: TRBD1
J: TRBJ1-1
CDR3: CASSGDRRGTEAFF
DNA: TGTGCCAGCAGCGGGGACAGGCGGGGCACTGAAGCTTTCTTT

V: TRBV5-1
size: .
length: 16
D: TRBD1
J: TRBJ2-1
CDR3: CASSLQGANSYNEQFF
DNA: TGCGCCAGCAGCTTGCAGGGGGCGAACTCCTACAATGAGCAGTTCTTC

V: TRBV27
size: .
length: 14
D: .
J: TRBJ1-6
CDR3: CASSPSAYNSPLHF
DNA: TGTGCCAGCAGTCCCTCAGCCTATAATTCACCCCTCCACTTT

V: TRBV5-6
size: many
length: 15
D: TRBD1
J: TRBJ2-5
CDR3: CASSFRGRTVETQYF
DNA: TGTGCCAGCAGCTTCAGGGGGCGAACCGTAGAGACCCAGTACTTC

V: TRBV5-4
size: few
length: 15
D: TRBD1
J: TRBJ1-6
CDR3: CASSSRGPGNSPLHF
DNA: TGTGCCAGCAGCTCCAGGGGGCCGGGGAATTCACCCCTCCACTTT

V: TRBV12-3/TRBV12-4
size: many
length: 15
D: TRBD1
J: TRBJ2-7
CDR3: CASSPGGTGKYEQYF
DNA: TGTGCCAGCAGTCCCGGTGGGACAGGGAAATACGAGCAGTACTTC

V: TRBV9
size: few
length: 16
D: .
J: TRBJ2-2
CDR3: CASSVAWQTNTGELFF
DNA: TGTGCCAGCAGCGTAGCTTGGCAGACAAACACCGGGGAGCTGTTTTTT

V: TRBV19
size: few
length: 13
D: TRBD1
J: TRBJ1-3
CDR3: CACTRDRGNTIYF
DNA: TGTGCCTGTACCCGGGACAGGGGAAACACCATATATTTT

V: TRBV6-1
size: many
length: 15
D: .
J: TRBJ2-7
CDR3: CASSEGDSSSYEQYF
DNA: TGTGCCAGCAGTGAAGGGGACTCGAGCTCCTACGAGCAGTACTTC

V: TRBV4-1
size: many
length: 16
D: .
J: TRBJ2-3
CDR3: CASSQQTITRRDTQYF
DNA: TGCGCCAGCAGCCAACAAACAATTACGAGACGCGATACGCAGTATTTT

V: TRBV4-2
size: .
length: 14
D: .
J: TRBJ2-1
CDR3: CASIRPGPFNEQFF
DNA: TGTGCCAGCATCCGCCCGGGACCATTCAATGAGCAGTTCTTC

V: TRBV20-1
size: few
length: 17
D: TRBD2
J: TRBJ2-1
CDR3: CSASRLSGGSSYNEQFF
DNA: TGCAGTGCTAGCCGATTGAGCGGGGGGTCCTCCTACAATGAGCAGTTCTTC

V: TRBV5-1
size: few
length: 13
D: TRBD1
J: TRBJ2-2
CDR3: CASSDRVPGELFF
DNA: TGCGCCAGCAGCGACAGGGTCCCCGGGGAGCTGTTTTTT

V: TRBV4-1
size: many
length: 17
D: TRBD1
J: TRBJ2-1
CDR3: CASSQEKRTGGFNEQFF
DNA: TGCGCCAGCAGCCAAGAAAAGAGGACAGGGGGTTTCAATGAGCAGTTCTTC

V: TRBV20-1
size: few
length: 11
D: .
J: TRBJ2-1
CDR3: CSAYRVGEQFF
DNA: TGCAGTGCGTACAGGGTTGGAGAGCAGTTCTTC

V: TRBV18
size: few
length: 14
D: .
J: TRBJ1-1
CDR3: CASSLIQGGTEAFF
DNA: TGTGCCAGCTCACTAATACAGGGAGGCACTGAAGCTTTCTTT

V: TRBV6-5
size: once
length: 16
D: TRBD1
J: TRBJ2-6
CDR3: CASSYGTGTGANVLTF
DNA: TGTGCCAGCAGTTACGGGACAGGGACTGGGGCCAACGTCCTGACTTTC

V: TRBV11-3
size: many
length: 13
D: .
J: TRBJ2-7
CDR3: CASSLAPTYEQYF
DNA: TGTGCCAGCAGCTTAGCCCCGACCTACGAGCAGTACTTC

V: TRBV5-1
size: .
length: 18
D: TRBD2
J: TRBJ2-3
CDR3: CASSYGLAGPPRTDTQYF
DNA: TGCGCCAGCAGCTACGGACTAGCGGGGCCTCCTCGCACAGATACGCAGTATTTT

V: TRBV7-2
size: few
length: 13
D: .
J: TRBJ2-1
CDR3: CASSFNAHNEQFF
DNA: TGTGCCAGCAGCTTTAACGCACACAATGAGCAGTTCTTC

V: TRBV5-6
size: .
length: 13
D: .
J: TRBJ2-5
CDR3: CASSLFHEGTQYF
DNA: TGTGCCAGCAGCTTGTTTCACGAAGGGACCCAGTACTTC

V: TRBV5-1
size: .
length: 14
D: .
J: TRBJ2-3
CDR3: CASSLFRETDTQYF
DNA: TGCGCCAGCAGCTTGTTCAGGGAAACAGATACGCAGTATTTT

V: TRBV19
size: many
length: 13
D: .
J: TRBJ1-2
CDR3: CASRTGLVAGYTF
DNA: TGTGCCAGTAGAACAGGGCTCGTTGCTGGCTACACCTTC

V: TRBV29-1
size: few
length: 17
D: TRBD2
J: TRBJ2-3
CDR3: CSAAGLAVTDLTDTQYF
DNA: TGCAGCGCCGCTGGGCTAGCGGTCACCGACCTCACAGATACGCAGTATTTT

V: TRBV11-2
size: few
length: 15
D: TRBD2
J: TRBJ2-5
CDR3: CASSLEPSGDETQYF
DNA: TGTGCCAGCAGCTTAGAGCCTAGCGGAGACGAGACCCAGTACTTC